A single sample is the source of the 25 T cell receptor beta chains below, sequenced in a study of blood T cells in healthy people across ages. For the second PCR, which ran for about 7 to 11 cycles, a sample-barcoded 5' primer and a J-beta primer mix were used. TCRdb used MiXCR to reprocess the 5' RACE reads, holding one entry per CDR3 protein. The data show about 770,000 distinct CDR3 sequences, approximately 48% seen once. Sequencing was carried out using blood. The receptors shown here come from a man aged 55 to 70 in good health.

This clonotype was picked up a small number of times. This chain uses TRBV29-1 with TRBJ1-2; D might be TRBD1 (5 bases). Germline V lookup: CDR1 SQVTM, CDR2 ANQGSEA. V lost 4 bases to trimming and J lost 5 bases, with 11 bases between them. The CDR3 contains 12 residues. DNA of the CDR3: TGCAGCGTTGGGGGGGGGTTATATGGCTACACCTTC. This translates into CSVGGGLYGYTF.

This clonotype came up a few times. The chain links TRBV4-1 to TRBJ2-1, with D possibly TRBD2 on 7 matching bases. This CDR3 contains 15 residues. The germline CDR1 and CDR2 sequences are MGHRA and YSYEKL. V was trimmed by 7 bases and J by 9 bases, leaving 22 bases between them. The DNA of the CDR3 is TGCGCCAGCACCATAGGGGGGGGGCCACGGAGTGAGCAGTTCTTC. It codes for CASTIGGGPRSEQFF.

The genes are TRBV20-1 and TRBJ2-4; no reliable D call. Trimming took off 3 bases at V and 0 bases at J, with 9 bases between the two ends. CDR3 length: 14 residues. Germline CDR1 and CDR2: DFQATT and SNEGSKA (reference sequence). The CDR3 DNA reads as TGCAGTGCTAGGTCGCGGCTAGCCAAAAACATTCAGTACTTC. It yields the protein CSARSRLAKNIQYF.

The rearrangement joins TRBV6-1 to TRBJ1-5, with D perhaps matching TRBD1 (5 bases). Trimming shortened V by 1 base and J by 2 bases, and 12 bases separated the two germline ends. The CDR3 consists of 16 residues. Germline V gene lookup returns CDR1 MNHNS and CDR2 SASEGT. CDR3 sequence reads: CASSEEGGVRNQPQHF. DNA for the CDR3: TGTGCCAGCAGTGAAGAGGGAGGGGTGCGCAATCAGCCCCAGCATTTT.

This clonotype has at least ten counts. This chain links TRBV24-1 with TRBJ1-2, with a weak D call TRBD1 (5 bases). CDR1 is KGHDR and CDR2 is SFDVKD in the germline V gene. The CDR3 has 15 amino acids. Trimming left V 4 bases short and J 3 bases short, with 14 bases between. CDR3 coding DNA: TGTGCCACCAGTGACGGGGGAGGGAAGGACTATGGCTACACCTTC. As protein: CATSDGGGKDYGYTF.

This clonotype was counted a few times. This sequence joins TRBV7-8 and TRBJ2-4, with 8 positions matching TRBD2. The better agreement between TRBJ2-7 and the DNA end casts doubt on the J call. CDR3 length: 15 residues. Germline V CDR1 and CDR2: SGHVS, FQNEAQ. The CDR3 DNA follows: TGTGCCAGCAGCCCCCCACGACGGGAGGGCTACGAGCAGTACTTC. The encoded protein is CASSPPRREGYEQYF.

The rearrangement uses TRBV5-1 and TRBJ2-5, with 9 bases that match TRBD2. Germline V lookup: CDR1 SGHRS, CDR2 YFSETQ. CDR3 size: 16 residues. Trimming took 3 bases from V and 2 from J; bases not matched to a gene: 8. The CDR3, as DNA: TGCGCCAGCAGCTCCCCGGGACTAGCCCTTCAAGAGACCCAGTACTTC. Translating gives CASSSPGLALQETQYF.

The chain joins TRBV5-1 to TRBJ2-2; TRBD2 agrees at 7 bases. Losses at the gene ends were 3 bases for V and 1 base for J; bases not matched to a gene: 3. Germline V gene lookup returns CDR1 SGHRS and CDR2 YFSETQ. The CDR3 consists of 15 residues. The CDR3 coding sequence is TGCGCCAGCAGCTGGGTAGCGGGGAACACCGGGGAGCTGTTTTTT. This gives the protein CASSWVAGNTGELFF.

The rearrangement links TRBV12-3 or TRBV12-4 to TRBJ2-1; D is possibly TRBD2 (6 bases). Trimming left V 7 bases short and J 4 bases short, with 17 bases between. The CDR3 extends over 15 amino acids. In nucleotides, the CDR3 is TGTGCCAGCATTATCGGGGGATCGGGTTACAATGAGCAGTTCTTC. The encoded protein is CASIIGGSGYNEQFF.

The V call is TRBV5-5, the J call TRBJ1-1; the match to TRBD1 covers 7 bases. CDR3 length: 16 residues. The V segment lost 1 base and the J segment 0 bases; nucleotides outside the gene matches: 6. Germline V lookup: CDR1 SGHKS, CDR2 YYEKEE (reference sequence). The CDR3 is CASSLLRDSMNTEAFF. CDR3 sequence (DNA): TGTGCCAGCAGCTTGTTGCGGGACAGTATGAACACTGAAGCTTTCTTT.

The V call is TRBV20-1, the J call TRBJ2-4, with D perhaps being TRBD1 or TRBD2 (5 bases each). The end of the DNA aligns better with TRBJ2-7, so the J call may be wrong. Germline assignment: CDR1 DFQATT and CDR2 SNEGSKA (reference sequence). The CDR3 loop spans 13 amino acids. In DNA, the CDR3 is TGCAGTGCTAGCGGGGCTAGGAGTTACGAGCAGTACTTC. This sequence encodes CSASGARSYEQYF.

V gene TRBV5-1 combines with J gene TRBJ2-1; TRBD1 aligns across 7 bases. The CDR3 length is 13 residues. V shed 4 bases, J shed 6 bases, and the junction held 4 bases outside the gene matches. Germline CDR1 SGHRS, CDR2 YFSETQ. CDR3 loop: CASSPNRGNEQFF. CDR3 in DNA: TGCGCCAGCAGCCCCAACAGGGGCAATGAGCAGTTCTTC.

The V and J genes are TRBV3-1 and TRBJ2-2; 9 bases are shared with TRBD1. CDR1 is LGHDT and CDR2 is YNNKEL in the germline V gene (reference sequence). Germline trimming cut 5 bases from V and 7 bases from J; bases unmatched to any gene: 5. CDR3 length: 14 residues. CDR3 sequence: CASSWTGDGGELFF. Written as DNA, the CDR3 is TGTGCCAGCAGCTGGACAGGGGACGGCGGGGAGCTGTTTTTT.

J is TRBJ1-6 and V is TRBV20-1, with 11 bases matching TRBD1. CDR1 and CDR2 (germline): DFQATT, SNEGSKA (reference sequence). With V trimmed by 0 bases and J by 9 bases, 4 bases remained unmatched. The CDR3 runs to 15 residues. This CDR3 is CSARDHGQGASPLHF. The CDR3 DNA reads TGCAGTGCTAGAGATCATGGACAGGGGGCTTCACCCCTCCACTTT.

Comments on this clonotype: At one end, the junction sequence differs from germline, possibly due to a read error. The chain employs TRBV3-1 and TRBJ1-4, with D perhaps matching TRBD1 (5 bases). CDR1 and CDR2 (germline): LGHDT, YNNKEL (reference sequence). CDR3 length equals 14 residues. As DNA, the CDR3 is TGTGCCAGCAGCCAAGATGCGGCAGGGAAAAAACCGTTTTTT. It encodes CASSQDAAGKKPFF.

This rearrangement joins TRBV9 to TRBJ2-1; 8 bases are a match to TRBD2. The germline CDR1 and CDR2 sequences are SGDLS and YYNGEE. This CDR3 comprises 18 residues. J was trimmed by 0 bases and V by 2 bases; bases with no gene match: 10. The CDR3: CASSVGRGAKSSYNEQFF. The CDR3 coding sequence is TGTGCCAGCAGCGTGGGGCGGGGGGCTAAAAGCTCCTACAATGAGCAGTTCTTC.

This clonotype was counted many times. This may come from a read error, since a much larger clone is one base off. V is TRBV7-3 and J is TRBJ1-1; maybe TRBD1 (5 bases). Germline CDR1 reads SGHTA; CDR2 reads FQGTGA. The CDR3 loop spans 13 amino acids. With 5 bases removed from V and 4 bases from J, the gap between germline ends came to 11 bases. The CDR3 bases are TGTGCCAGCAGCGGAACGGGGGGCACTGAAGCTTTCTTT. Translation: CASSGTGGTEAFF.

This rearrangement joins TRBV6-2 or TRBV6-3 to TRBJ2-6; D uncertain. CDR3 length equals 15 residues. V was cut by 2 bases and J by 0 bases, with 5 bases left in between. Germline-derived CDR1 and CDR2 are MNHEY and SVGEGT. CDR3 sequence reads: CASSYPTSGANVLTF. The DNA for the CDR3 is TGTGCCAGCAGTTACCCGACCTCTGGGGCCAACGTCCTGACTTTC.

This chain links TRBV12-3 or TRBV12-4 with TRBJ2-3, with 9 bases lining up with TRBD2. This CDR3 region has 16 residues. J lost 5 bases, V lost 3 bases, and 9 bases had no gene match. As DNA, the CDR3 is TGTGCCAGCAGTTTTCTGCGGGGGGGCATGTTAGATACGCAGTATTTT. It yields the protein CASSFLRGGMLDTQYF.

This clonotype was seen at least ten times. V and J are TRBV4-3 and TRBJ1-1; TRBD1 aligns across 7 bases. After removal of 3 bases from V and 6 bases from J, the junction contained 7 bases not matched to a gene. The germline V gene encodes CDR1 LGHNA and CDR2 YSLEER. The CDR3 runs to 14 residues. For the CDR3, the DNA is TGCGCCAGCAGCCACTTCACAGGGGCGGCTGAAGCTTTCTTT. This codes for CASSHFTGAAEAFF.

Many counts were recorded for this clonotype. The J gene is TRBJ2-7, the V gene TRBV20-1, with D possibly matching TRBD1 (6 bases). Per the germline V gene, CDR1 is DFQATT and CDR2 is SNEGSKA (reference sequence). This CDR3 is built from 13 residues. The ends were cut back, 4 bases at V and 7 bases at J, with 17 bases in the middle. In nucleotides, the CDR3 is TGCAGTGCTAAGACAGGCCCTCGAATAGAGCAGTACTTC. Translated: CSAKTGPRIEQYF.

V is TRBV7-9 and J is TRBJ2-7; D gene ambiguous. The germline V and J ends were trimmed by 2 bases and 1 base, with 9 bases remaining between them. CDR1 is SEHNR and CDR2 is FQNEAQ in the germline V gene (reference sequence). The CDR3 has 14 amino acids. The CDR3 protein is CASSLQGHSYEQYF. For the CDR3, the DNA is TGTGCCAGCAGCTTACAAGGTCATTCCTACGAGCAGTACTTC.

In this sample, this clonotype turned up a few times. The chain joins TRBV7-2 to TRBJ2-3; D possibly uses TRBD1 or TRBD2 (5 bases each). The germline V and J ends were trimmed by 3 bases and 0 bases, with 13 bases remaining between them. CDR1 is SGHTA and CDR2 is FQGNSA in the germline V gene. This CDR3 has 16 amino acids. CDR3 DNA: TGTGCCAGCAGCTTCAAACCGGGACGGAGCACAGATACGCAGTATTTT. It codes for CASSFKPGRSTDTQYF. Based on the CDR3 plus reference TRBV7-2 and TRBJ2-3, the full variable domain is GAGVSQSPSNKVTEKGKDVELRCDPISGHTALYWYRQSLGQGLEFLIYFQGNSAPDKSGLPSDRFSAERTGGSVSTLTIQRTQQEDSAVYLCASSFKPGRSTDTQYFGPGTRLTVL.

The chain has TRBV5-1 and TRBJ1-2; tentatively, D is TRBD1 (5 bases). Germline V gene sequence: CDR1 SGHRS, CDR2 YFSETQ. Trimming took off 7 bases at V and 4 bases at J, with 20 bases between the two ends. The CDR3 loop spans 15 amino acids. The CDR3 bases are TGCGCCAGCGCTCGAACGGCAGCGGGGGGCTATGGCTACACCTTC. This codes for CASARTAAGGYGYTF. Complete variable domain (other parts from reference TRBV5-1 and TRBJ1-2): KAGVTQTPRYLIKTRGQQVTLSCSPISGHRSVSWYQQTPGQGLQFLFEYFSETQRNKGNFPGRFSGRQFSNSRSEMNVSTLELGDSALYLCASARTAAGGYGYTFGSGTRLTVV.

This clonotype was seen a handful of times. The chain couples TRBV6-5 to TRBJ2-5, with a possible D match to TRBD2 (6 bases). CDR3 length: 16 residues. Germline lookup yields CDR1 MNHEY and CDR2 SVGAGI. Trimming removed 7 bases at V and 0 bases at J, with 18 bases between. As DNA, the CDR3 is TGTGCCAGCAAAAACGGGGGACTGTTGTACCAAGAGACCCAGTACTTC. It yields the protein CASKNGGLLYQETQYF.